This T cell receptor (beta chain) was profiled in a study of T cells in Graves' hyperthyroidism and ophthalmopathy. Together with thyroid ultrasound, orbital computed tomography, serum thyroxine and TRAb, clinical symptoms were used for diagnoses. The CDR3 is 13 residues long. The V gene end was trimmed by 6 bases and the J gene end by 6 bases; junction bases not matched to a gene: 7. Germline V lookup: CDR1 LGHDT, CDR2 YNNKEL (reference sequence). Overall study findings and caveats: Blood shared most expanded thyroid clonotypes above 0.001. It was a median 6.5 months before onset that the model predicted ophthalmopathy. In the analysis, a 13 V-J model separated ophthalmopathy from stable hyperthyroidism.

There are many counts of this clonotype. Its antigen is currently unknown. Template material for amplifying TCR beta CDR3 regions consisted of RNA transcripts. Researchers ran a first-round RT-PCR on the TCR CDR3 using the HTBI primer set. Each CDR3 protein is one row after TCRdb ran MiXCR on the multiplex PCR reads. The sample consists of about 410,000 distinct CDR3 sequences, about 15% of them appearing once. This receptor was identified in a man aged 18 to 29 with Graves' ophthalmopathy. The chain links TRBV3-1 to TRBJ1-1; 7 nucleotides agree with TRBD1. Sequences were obtained from blood. The DNA for the CDR3 is TGTGCCAGCAGTCGGGACAGCGGCGCTGAAGCTTTCTTT. This codes for CASSRDSGAEAFF.